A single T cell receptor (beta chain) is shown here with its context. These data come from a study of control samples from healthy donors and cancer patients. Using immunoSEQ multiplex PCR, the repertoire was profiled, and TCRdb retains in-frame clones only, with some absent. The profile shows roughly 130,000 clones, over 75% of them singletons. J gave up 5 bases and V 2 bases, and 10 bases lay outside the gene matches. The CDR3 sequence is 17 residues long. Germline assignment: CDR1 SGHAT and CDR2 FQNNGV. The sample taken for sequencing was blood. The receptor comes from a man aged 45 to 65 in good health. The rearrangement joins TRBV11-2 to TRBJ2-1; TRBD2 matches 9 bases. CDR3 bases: TGTGCCAGCAGCTTACTACCGGGACTAGCCTTAGACAATGAGCAGTTCTTC. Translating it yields CASSLLPGLALDNEQFF.